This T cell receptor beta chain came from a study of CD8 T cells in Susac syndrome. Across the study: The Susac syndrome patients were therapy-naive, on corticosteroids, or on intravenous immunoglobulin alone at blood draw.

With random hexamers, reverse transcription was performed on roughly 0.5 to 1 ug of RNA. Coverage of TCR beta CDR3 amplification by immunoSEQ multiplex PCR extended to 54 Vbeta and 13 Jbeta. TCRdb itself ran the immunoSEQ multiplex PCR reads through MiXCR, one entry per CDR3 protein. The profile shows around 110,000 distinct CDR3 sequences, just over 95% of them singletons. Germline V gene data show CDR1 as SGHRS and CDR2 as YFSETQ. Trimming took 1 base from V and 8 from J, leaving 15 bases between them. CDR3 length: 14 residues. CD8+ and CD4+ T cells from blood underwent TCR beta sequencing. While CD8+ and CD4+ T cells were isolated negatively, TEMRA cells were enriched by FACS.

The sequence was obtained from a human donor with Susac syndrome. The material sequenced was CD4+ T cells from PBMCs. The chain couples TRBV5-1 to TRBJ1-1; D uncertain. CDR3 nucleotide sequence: TGCGCCAGCAGCTTGTGGCGGCCGAAAGGCGAAGCTTTCTTT. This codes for CASSLWRPKGEAFF.